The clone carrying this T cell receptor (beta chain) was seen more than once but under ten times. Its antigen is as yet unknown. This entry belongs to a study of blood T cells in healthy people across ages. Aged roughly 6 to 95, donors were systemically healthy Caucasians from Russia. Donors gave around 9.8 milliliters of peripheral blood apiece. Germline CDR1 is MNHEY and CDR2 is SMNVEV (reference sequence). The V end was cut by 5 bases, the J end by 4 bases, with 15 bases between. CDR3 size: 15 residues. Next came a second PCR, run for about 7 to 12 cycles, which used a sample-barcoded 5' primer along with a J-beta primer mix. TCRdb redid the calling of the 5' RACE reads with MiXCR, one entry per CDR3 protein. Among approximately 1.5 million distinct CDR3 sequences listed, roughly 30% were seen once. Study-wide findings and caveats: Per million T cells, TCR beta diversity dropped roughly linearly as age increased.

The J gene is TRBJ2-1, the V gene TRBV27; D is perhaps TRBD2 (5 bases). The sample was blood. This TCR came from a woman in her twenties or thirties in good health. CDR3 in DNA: TGTGCCAGCAGTCCAGGTCCCTCGGGGTACAATGAGCAGTTCTTC. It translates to CASSPGPSGYNEQFF.